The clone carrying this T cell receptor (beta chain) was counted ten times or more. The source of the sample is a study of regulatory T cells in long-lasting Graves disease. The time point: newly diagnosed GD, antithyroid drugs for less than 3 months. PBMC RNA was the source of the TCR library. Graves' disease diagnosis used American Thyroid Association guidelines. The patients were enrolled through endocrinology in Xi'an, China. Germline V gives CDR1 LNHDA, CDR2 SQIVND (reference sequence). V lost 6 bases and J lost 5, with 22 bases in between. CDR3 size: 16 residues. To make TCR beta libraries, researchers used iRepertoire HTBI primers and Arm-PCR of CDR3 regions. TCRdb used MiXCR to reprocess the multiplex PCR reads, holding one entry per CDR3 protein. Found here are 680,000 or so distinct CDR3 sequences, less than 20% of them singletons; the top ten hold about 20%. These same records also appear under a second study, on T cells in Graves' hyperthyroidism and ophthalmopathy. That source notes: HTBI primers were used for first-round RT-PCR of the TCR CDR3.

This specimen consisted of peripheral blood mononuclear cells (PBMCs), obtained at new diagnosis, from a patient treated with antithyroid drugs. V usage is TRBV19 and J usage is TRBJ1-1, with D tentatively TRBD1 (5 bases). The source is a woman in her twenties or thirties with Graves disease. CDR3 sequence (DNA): TGTGCCAGTAGCCCTCGAGGTGACAGCCCAACTACTGAAGCTTTCTTT. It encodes CASSPRGDSPTTEAFF.